The rows below give T cell receptor beta chains drawn from one sample of a study of CD8 T cells in ankylosing spondylitis. TCRdb itself ran the 5' RACE reads through MiXCR, one entry per CDR3 protein. The table has some 800,000 distinct CDR3 sequences, roughly 12% seen once. The sequencing input was blood, either unsorted or a sorted T cell fraction (not recorded which). These receptors originate from a male donor with ankylosing spondylitis. The CDR3 runs from the conserved cysteine through the conserved F or W.

>TRBJ2-1|TRBV6-2/TRBV6-3
CASSTFKADGNEQFF
>TRBJ1-2|TRBV7-9
CASNPGQGANGYTF
>TRBJ2-5|TRBV9
CASSFPGGKTQYF
>TRBJ2-7|TRBV20-1
CSARKPRDFYEQHF
>TRBJ1-1|TRBV5-1
CASSWGQPFTEAFF
>TRBJ2-1|TRBV5-1
CASSLILAGSGDEQFF
>TRBJ2-3|TRBV20-1
CSAWQGTRYTQYF
>TRBJ2-2|TRBV7-2
CASSRVTAAGELFF
>TRBJ2-3|TRBV11-3
CASSERVTDTQYF
>TRBJ1-4|TRBV7-2
CASSPGPSTNEKLFF
>TRBJ1-6|TRBV4-3
CASSQRLTGMADSPLHF
>TRBJ1-1|TRBV20-1
CSARGPRNTEAFF
>TRBJ1-2|TRBV4-2
CASSQAGQELLYGYTF
>TRBJ2-5|TRBV4-3
CASSQDRWQLQETQYF
>TRBJ2-5|TRBV12-3/TRBV12-4
CASSSAIQETQYF